The 18 T cell receptor beta chains in this list originate from one sample, sequenced in a study of blood T cell repertoires in COVID-19 (dated by TCRdb to about 2020). Libraries were prepared through the immunoSEQ multiplex PCR assay. Here the immuneACCESS table is served through TCRdb, limited to in-frame sequences with V and J called. Missing clones are a known gap in these copies; in checked studies unresolved V genes cover under half, and the rest lacks a known reason. The sample yields around 55,000 clones; about 91% were counted once. In total, the top ten clones hold approximately 3.7% of the sample. Sequenced: peripheral blood. These receptor sequences come from a man aged 40-50 years with COVID-19, enrolled during active disease.

The chain recombines TRBV5-4 with TRBJ1-1; no reliable D call. The V end was cut by 0 bases, the J end by 2 bases, with 5 bases between. Germline assignment: CDR1 SGHNT and CDR2 YYREEE (reference sequence). The CDR3 runs 13 residues. The CDR3 DNA reads as TGTGCCAGCAGCTTGGTGACTAACACTGAAGCTTTCTTT. This sequence encodes CASSLVTNTEAFF. Looking up the rest from reference TRBV5-4 and TRBJ1-1 gives the full variable domain: ETGVTQSPTHLIKTRGQQVTLRCSSQSGHNTVSWYQQALGQGPQFIFQYYREEENGRGNFPPRFSGLQFPNYSSELNVNALELDDSALYLCASSLVTNTEAFFGQGTRLTVV.

V usage is TRBV30 and J usage is TRBJ2-5; 12 nucleotides match TRBD2. The CDR3 contains 15 residues. The germline V gene has CDR1 GTSNPN and CDR2 SVGIG (reference sequence). V lost 4 bases, J lost 5 bases, and 8 bases stayed unmatched. The CDR3: CAWKTSGRGVETQYF. The CDR3 DNA sequence: TGTGCCTGGAAGACTAGCGGGAGAGGGGTGGAGACCCAGTACTTC.

The genes are TRBV3-1 (or the pseudogene TRBV3-2) and TRBJ2-5; 9 positions agree with TRBD1. Trimming at V came to 4 bases and at J to 9 bases, leaving 21 bases not matched to a gene. This CDR3 region has 18 residues. Per the germline V gene, CDR1 is LGHDT and CDR2 is YNNKEL (reference sequence). CDR3 loop: CASSLTGGALSGFAAQYF. CDR3 nucleotide sequence: TGTGCCAGCAGCCTTACAGGGGGCGCATTAAGCGGGTTCGCGGCCCAGTACTTC.

The J gene is TRBJ2-1, the V gene TRBV7-9; 10 positions match TRBD2. Trimming at V came to 6 bases and at J to 7 bases, leaving 9 bases not matched to a gene. Germline CDR1 reads SEHNR; CDR2 reads FQNEAQ (reference sequence). This CDR3 contains 15 residues. The CDR3 nucleotides are TGTGCCAGCAGTTTGACTAGCGGGCTTGGTAATGAGCAGTTCTTC. Translation gives CASSLTSGLGNEQFF.

The J gene is TRBJ1-1, the V gene TRBV11-3, with 7 nucleotides matching TRBD1. The CDR3 runs to 15 residues. The germline V gene has CDR1 SGHNT and CDR2 YENEEA. After removal of 5 bases from V and 0 bases from J, the junction contained 6 bases not matched to a gene. CDR3 residues: CASSQTGPLNTEAFF. The CDR3 DNA sequence: TGTGCCAGCAGCCAGACAGGGCCTCTGAACACTGAAGCTTTCTTT.

A single count supports this clone. The genes are TRBV18 and TRBJ2-1; 9 bases are a match to TRBD2. The CDR3 is made up of 15 amino acids. The germline CDR1 and CDR2 sequences are KGHSH and LQKENI. Trimming cost V 6 bases and J 6 bases; bases outside gene matches: 9. CDR3 bases: TGTGCCAGCTCCCCGGGCGGTAGCGGGAGCAATGAGCAGTTCTTC. This codes for CASSPGGSGSNEQFF.

This chain joins TRBV10-3 and TRBJ2-2; the match to TRBD1 covers 8 bases. Looked up from germline, CDR1 is ENHRY and CDR2 is SYGVKD. The V gene end was trimmed by 10 bases and the J gene end by 7 bases; junction bases not matched to a gene: 5. CDR3 length: 12 residues. CDR3 DNA sequence: TGTGCCAGCCGACAGGGGCACGGGGAGCTGTTTTTT. Translating gives CASRQGHGELFF.

The genes are TRBV10-3 and TRBJ1-1, with D possibly being TRBD1 (6 bases). CDR1 and CDR2 from the germline V gene are ENHRY and SYGVKD. V gave up 7 bases and J gave up 5 bases, with 17 bases separating them. The CDR3 covers 14 residues. CDR3 amino acids: CAIKPQGSGTEAFF. The DNA for the CDR3 is TGTGCCATCAAACCACAGGGCTCTGGTACTGAAGCTTTCTTT.

The chain is built from TRBV7-9 and TRBJ1-5; weak D call: TRBD1 (6 bases). Looked up from germline, CDR1 is SEHNR and CDR2 is FQNEAQ (reference sequence). This CDR3 region has 14 residues. Trimming removed 1 base at V and 5 bases at J, with 9 bases between. CDR3 in amino acids: CASSLVDSYQPQHF. DNA of the CDR3: TGTGCCAGCAGCTTAGTGGACAGTTATCAGCCCCAGCATTTT.

The chain employs TRBV7-9 and TRBJ2-1; 9 nucleotides align to TRBD2. The CDR3 is made up of 16 amino acids. The V gene end was trimmed by 4 bases and the J gene end by 10 bases; junction bases not matched to a gene: 14. The germline CDR1 and CDR2 sequences are SEHNR and FQNEAQ (reference sequence). The CDR3 coding sequence is TGTGCCAGCAGCTCCTTCGGGGCGGGAGGGCCTAGAGAGCAGTTCTTC. Protein product: CASSSFGAGGPREQFF.

J is TRBJ2-6 and V is TRBV24-1, with D possibly TRBD2 on 5 matching bases. Per germline, CDR1 KGHDR and CDR2 SFDVKD. The CDR3 extends over 16 amino acids. V lost 3 bases to trimming and J lost 2 bases, with 10 bases between them. The CDR3 here is CATSDPPRAGANVLTF. CDR3 sequence (DNA): TGTGCCACCAGTGATCCCCCGCGGGCTGGGGCCAACGTCCTGACTTTC.

The chain carries TRBV7-2 and TRBJ2-7, with a weak D call TRBD1 (6 bases). Germline CDR1 reads SGHTA; CDR2 reads FQGNSA. The CDR3 covers 13 residues. V shed 6 bases and J shed 4 bases, with 13 bases lying between them. The DNA of the CDR3 is TGTGCCAGCAGTCCGCGAGGGGGATACGAGCAGTACTTC. The encoded protein is CASSPRGGYEQYF.

V gene TRBV6-1 combines with J gene TRBJ1-5, with 8 bases lining up with TRBD1. This CDR3 has 17 residues. Losses at the gene ends were 3 bases for V and 2 bases for J; bases not matched to a gene: 9. Germline V gene lookup returns CDR1 MNHNS and CDR2 SASEGT. The CDR3 region has the DNA TGTGCCAGCAGTGACTTCAGGGGGCATCGGGGCAATCAGCCCCAGCATTTT. Translation gives CASSDFRGHRGNQPQHF.

The gene calls are TRBV7-2 and TRBJ2-7; D call uncertain. Between the trimmed V and J ends, which lost 2 bases and 0 bases, there was a span of 8 bases. The CDR3 sequence is 14 residues long. CDR1 and CDR2 from the germline V gene are SGHTA and FQGNSA. DNA for the CDR3: TGTGCCAGCAGCTTATTACTCAACTCCTACGAGCAGTACTTC. Translating it yields CASSLLLNSYEQYF.

The chain combines TRBV18 with TRBJ1-5, with 8 bases lining up with TRBD1. The CDR3 has 15 amino acids. V gave up 3 bases and J gave up 3 bases; unmatched junction bases: 4. CDR1 is KGHSH, CDR2 LQKENI, per germline. The CDR3 spells CASSPQGAINQPQHF. The CDR3 coding sequence is TGTGCCAGCTCACCCCAGGGGGCGATCAATCAGCCCCAGCATTTT.

This clone was seen just once. The chain couples TRBV7-2 to TRBJ2-1; 10 bases agree with TRBD2. The germline V gene encodes CDR1 SGHTA and CDR2 FQGNSA. The CDR3 consists of 16 residues. V lost 4 bases and J lost 8; bases outside the gene matches: 11. The CDR3 is CASSSIVGLAYDEQFF. DNA of the CDR3: TGTGCCAGCAGCTCGATAGTGGGACTAGCGTACGATGAGCAGTTCTTC.

The V gene is TRBV2, the J gene TRBJ2-3; TRBD2 agrees at 9 bases. The CDR3 has 15 amino acids. With 8 bases clipped from V and 3 bases from J, the junction kept 9 bases outside the gene matches. Germline V gene sequence: CDR1 SNHLY, CDR2 FYNNEI. Written as DNA, the CDR3 is TGTGCCAGCCGGGCGGGGGGGTCTAGGACAGATACGCAGTATTTT. This sequence encodes CASRAGGSRTDTQYF.

The V call is TRBV12-3 or TRBV12-4, the J call TRBJ1-2; a weak D match, TRBD1 (5 bases). CDR3 length: 13 amino acids. V lost 6 bases and J 8 bases, leaving 16 bases between the germline ends. The CDR3 is CASSPLIQEGYTF. The CDR3 DNA sequence: TGTGCCAGCAGCCCCCTGATACAGGAAGGCTACACCTTC.